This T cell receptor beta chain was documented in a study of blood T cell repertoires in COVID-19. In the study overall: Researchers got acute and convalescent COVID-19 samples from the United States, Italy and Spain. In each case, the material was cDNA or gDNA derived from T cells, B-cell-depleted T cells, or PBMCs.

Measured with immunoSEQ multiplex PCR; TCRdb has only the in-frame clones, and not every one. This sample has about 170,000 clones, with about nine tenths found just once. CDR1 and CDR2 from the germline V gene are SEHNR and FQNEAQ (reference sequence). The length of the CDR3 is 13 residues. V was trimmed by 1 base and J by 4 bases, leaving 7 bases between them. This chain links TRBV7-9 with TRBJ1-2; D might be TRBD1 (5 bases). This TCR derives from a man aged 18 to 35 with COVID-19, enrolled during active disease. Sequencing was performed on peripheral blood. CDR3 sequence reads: CASSLEGIYGYTF. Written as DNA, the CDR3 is TGTGCCAGCAGCTTAGAGGGGATCTATGGCTACACCTTC. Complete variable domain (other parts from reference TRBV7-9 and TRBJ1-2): DTGVSQNPRHKITKRGQNVTFRCDPISEHNRLYWYRQTLGQGPEFLTYFQNEAQLEKSRLLSDRFSAERPKGSFSTLEIQRTEQGDSAMYLCASSLEGIYGYTFGSGTRLTVV.